What follows is one T cell receptor beta chain and its context. Its antigen is still unknown. A read error may explain this, as a much larger clone is one base away. This sample was included in a study of glioma-infiltrating T cells. At the level of the study: Target coverage was about 4.5- to 10-fold for roughly 1 million blood T cells. Overall study findings and caveats: Tissue and blood shared very few CDR3 sequences. Shared blood CDR3 signature motifs marked patients with low tissue-blood divergence.

The iRepertoire nested amplicon-rescue multiplex PCR amplified TCR alpha and beta CDR3s from RNA. Input was roughly 95-450 ng of tissue mRNA or PBMC total RNA. TCRdb called the multiplex PCR reads again in MiXCR, with one record for every CDR3 protein. The top ten clones hold more than 10% of a sample with 400,000 or so distinct CDR3 sequences, more than 35% of them seen once. The CDR3 contains 13 residues. V lost 6 bases and J 7 bases, leaving 14 bases between the germline ends. Germline V gene data show CDR1 as MNHEY and CDR2 as SVGEGT. The specimen sequenced was glioma tissue, nonneoplastic brain tissue, or PBMCs (not recorded which). The chain has TRBV6-2 or TRBV6-3 and TRBJ2-3, with D tentatively TRBD2 (6 bases). The receptor's source is a human donor with low-grade glioma or glioblastoma, undergoing nonglioma brain surgery, or in good health (not recorded which). CDR3 in DNA: TGTGCCAGCAGCTGGCGGGAAGGGAATACGCAGTATTTT. This translates into CASSWREGNTQYF.